One and the same sample provided the 32 T cell receptor beta chains below, sequenced in a study of human T cells and chemical hapten exposure. Indicated time point: patch test 3, about 24 weeks after DPC sensitization. Indicated treatment: therapeutic diphenylcyclopropenone sensitization with weekly scalp DPC. MiXCR was run by TCRdb on the RACE reads, yielding one entry per CDR3 protein. The data contain 50,000 to 60,000 distinct CDR3 sequences, around 12% of them singletons. The starting material was whole blood, obtained in connection with sensitization to the hapten diphenylcyclopropenone (DPC). The receptors were sampled from a man aged 25 to 40 with alopecia areata. Some clones in this sample may be carry-over from other donors' samples.

This clonotype was found a few times. The genes are TRBV4-2 and TRBJ2-5; TRBD1 or TRBD2 may be the D gene (5 bases each). This CDR3 region has 16 residues. Looked up from germline, CDR1 is LGHNA and CDR2 is YNFKEQ. Trimming took 1 base from V and 1 from J, leaving 13 bases between them. The CDR3 reads CASSQAPGGGQETQYF. The CDR3 DNA reads as TGTGCCAGCAGCCAAGCCCCAGGTGGGGGCCAAGAGACCCAGTACTTC.

The chain links TRBV7-2 to TRBJ1-2, with D possibly matching TRBD1 (5 bases). The V end was cut by 3 bases, the J end by 3 bases, with 14 bases between. Germline-derived CDR1 and CDR2 are SGHTA and FQGNSA. The CDR3 length is 15 residues. The CDR3 DNA reads TGTGCCAGCAGCTTGGGCAGGGTAAAAGACTATGGCTACACCTTC. Amino acids: CASSLGRVKDYGYTF.

This clonotype was counted ten times or more. The V gene is TRBV12-3 or TRBV12-4, the J gene TRBJ2-2; D gene ambiguous. The CDR3 length is 13 residues. The V and J ends lost 1 base and 4 bases respectively, with 4 bases between them. The CDR3 region is CASSLVVTGELFF. The DNA of the CDR3 is TGTGCCAGCAGTTTAGTAGTCACCGGGGAGCTGTTTTTT.

This clonotype turned up a few times. The rearrangement uses TRBV12-3 or TRBV12-4 and TRBJ2-6; 8 bases are a match to TRBD1. The junction had 12 bases not matched to a gene; V was cut back by 5 bases and J by 0 bases. This CDR3 is 19 amino acids long. Here the CDR3 DNA reads TGTGCCAGCAGTCTAACCGGACAGGGCTTCTACTCTGGGGCCAACGTCCTGACTTTC. This translates into CASSLTGQGFYSGANVLTF.

In its sample, this clonotype is medium-sized. The chain is built from TRBV18 and TRBJ1-2; perhaps TRBD1 as D (5 bases). V dropped 5 bases and J dropped 2 bases, with 15 bases sitting between them. CDR3 length equals 15 residues. Germline CDR1 and CDR2: KGHSH and LQKENI. CDR3 protein: CASSYARGINYGYTF. The DNA of the CDR3 is TGTGCCAGCTCATACGCCCGGGGGATCAACTATGGCTACACCTTC.

This clonotype has just a few counts. This chain links TRBV28 with TRBJ1-5, with 7 bases lining up with TRBD1. The V gene end was trimmed by 4 bases and the J gene end by 2 bases; junction bases not matched to a gene: 5. The CDR3 sequence is 15 residues long. Germline CDR1 reads MDHEN; CDR2 reads SYDVKM. The CDR3 loop is CASSSSGQGNQPQHF. The CDR3 DNA reads as TGTGCCAGCAGTTCGTCAGGACAGGGCAATCAGCCCCAGCATTTT. Combining the CDR3 with reference TRBV28 and TRBJ1-5 gives the whole variable domain DVKVTQSSRYLVKRTGEKVFLECVQDMDHENMFWYRQDPGLGLRLIYFSYDVKMKEKGDIPEGYSVSREKKERFSLILESASTNQTSMYLCASSSSGQGNQPQHFGDGTRLSIL.

Ten or more counts support this clonotype. This chain links TRBV30 with TRBJ2-3; a possible D gene is TRBD2 (5 bases). The CDR3 covers 14 residues. CDR1 GTSNPN and CDR2 SVGIG come from the germline V gene (reference sequence). Between the trimmed V and J ends, which lost 4 bases and 2 bases, there was a span of 13 bases. The CDR3 here is CAWTTGYLTDTQYF. The CDR3 DNA reads as TGTGCCTGGACGACGGGGTATCTCACAGATACGCAGTATTTT.

This chain joins TRBV5-6 and TRBJ1-1, with 7 bases fitting TRBD1. V shed 0 bases, J shed 0 bases, and the junction held 5 bases outside the gene matches. Germline assignment: CDR1 SGHDT and CDR2 YYEEEE. CDR3 length: 16 amino acids. The CDR3 loop reads CASSLERGQLNTEAFF. The CDR3 nucleotides are TGTGCCAGCAGCTTGGAGAGGGGGCAGTTGAACACTGAAGCTTTCTTT.

As concerns this clonotype: This may be a read error: a much more frequent sequence differs by one nucleotide. The CDR3 does not close with the conserved phenylalanine or tryptophan, likely indicating a read error. This chain connects TRBV28 to TRBJ2-3; possible D gene TRBD1, 5 bases. The CDR3 has 17 amino acids. V shed 4 bases and J shed 3 bases, with 20 bases lying between them. Germline loops: CDR1 MDHEN, CDR2 SYDVKM. CDR3 sequence: CASSYPGLNEATDTQYY. The CDR3, as DNA: TGTGCCAGCAGTTACCCAGGGCTTAACGAAGCAACAGATACGCAGTATTAT.

The sample holds a few counts of this clonotype. This chain joins TRBV5-4 and TRBJ1-5, with 7 nucleotides matching TRBD1. With V trimmed by 3 bases and J by 5 bases, 5 bases remained unmatched. CDR1 and CDR2 (germline): SGHNT, YYREEE (reference sequence). There are 14 residues in the CDR3. Written as DNA, the CDR3 is TGTGCCAGCAGCTCGGGGCAGGGGGATCAGCCCCAGCATTTT. Amino acids: CASSSGQGDQPQHF.

At least ten counts were recorded for this clonotype. The chain has TRBV7-2 and TRBJ2-7; TRBD1 might be the D (5 bases). Germline V gene data show CDR1 as SGHTA and CDR2 as FQGNSA. Trimming left V 5 bases short and J 2 bases short, with 13 bases between. CDR3 size: 14 residues. The CDR3 loop reads CASSTDRGPYEQYF. The CDR3 coding sequence is TGTGCCAGCAGCACCGATAGGGGCCCCTACGAGCAGTACTTC. The complete variable domain, with remaining parts taken from reference TRBV7-2 and TRBJ2-7, reads GAGVSQSPSNKVTEKGKDVELRCDPISGHTALYWYRQSLGQGLEFLIYFQGNSAPDKSGLPSDRFSAERTGGSVSTLTIQRTQQEDSAVYLCASSTDRGPYEQYFGPGTRLTVT.

This clonotype was seen many times. The genes are TRBV5-4 and TRBJ1-3; 7 nucleotides align to TRBD1. The V gene end was trimmed by 4 bases and the J gene end by 0 bases; junction bases not matched to a gene: 4. CDR3 size: 15 residues. Germline loops: CDR1 SGHNT, CDR2 YYREEE (reference sequence). The CDR3 loop reads CASSQQGNSGNTIYF. CDR3 sequence (DNA): TGTGCCAGCAGCCAACAGGGGAACTCTGGAAACACCATATATTTT.

The chain links TRBV20-1 to TRBJ1-6; tentatively, D is TRBD1 (5 bases). V shed 6 bases and J shed 7 bases, with 22 bases lying between them. The germline V gene has CDR1 DFQATT and CDR2 SNEGSKA (reference sequence). The CDR3 totals 16 residues. The CDR3 sequence: CSAHPSYGGGNSPLHF. The CDR3 DNA reads as TGCAGTGCCCACCCCTCATACGGGGGAGGCAATTCACCCCTCCACTTT.

This clonotype was observed many times. The chain links TRBV20-1 to TRBJ2-2; a possible D gene is TRBD2 (6 bases). Germline V gives CDR1 DFQATT, CDR2 SNEGSKA (reference sequence). This CDR3 is built from 16 residues. Trimming removed 5 bases at V and 3 bases at J, with 19 bases between. In DNA form, the CDR3 reads TGCAGTGCTGGGGGGACGGACTATTTCCACACCGGGGAGCTGTTTTTT. This sequence encodes CSAGGTDYFHTGELFF.

This clonotype came up a few times. The rearrangement joins TRBV12-3 or TRBV12-4 to TRBJ1-2, with 12 positions matching TRBD1. The J segment lost 4 bases and the V segment lost 6 bases, leaving 12 bases of the junction unmatched. The CDR3 sequence is 17 residues long. CDR3 residues: CASSLGGQGAKTYGYTF. CDR3 coding DNA: TGTGCCAGCAGCCTTGGGGGACAGGGGGCGAAGACCTATGGCTACACCTTC.

The chain joins TRBV7-8 to TRBJ2-5, with 12 bases that match TRBD2. Germline V gene sequence: CDR1 SGHVS, CDR2 FQNEAQ. This CDR3 spans 17 amino acids. With 5 bases clipped from V and 3 bases from J, the junction kept 10 bases outside the gene matches. The CDR3 sequence: CASSDRLAGAQKETQYF. DNA for the CDR3: TGTGCCAGCAGCGACCGACTAGCGGGGGCACAGAAAGAGACCCAGTACTTC.

Only a few counts were recorded for this clonotype. The CDR3: CASSTGTVDTQYF. The DNA for the CDR3 is TGTGCCAGCAGTACGGGGACCGTAGATACGCAGTATTTT. The V and J genes are TRBV12-3 or TRBV12-4 and TRBJ2-3; D may be TRBD1 or TRBD2 (5 bases each). The CDR3 loop spans 13 amino acids. Trimming shortened V by 5 bases and J by 5 bases, and 11 bases separated the two germline ends.

This chain connects TRBV6-2 or TRBV6-3 to TRBJ2-7; no firm D call. The CDR3 loop spans 15 amino acids. CDR1 is MNHEY, CDR2 SVGEGT, per germline. Trimming pared 7 bases from V and 0 bases from J, leaving 16 bases between. In DNA, the CDR3 is TGTGCCAGCACCCTAGGTACCCCGATCTCCTACGAGCAGTACTTC. Amino acids: CASTLGTPISYEQYF.

J is TRBJ1-2 and V is TRBV9, with unresolved D. V was shortened by 2 bases and J by 8 bases, with 16 bases between the two germline ends. Germline loops: CDR1 SGDLS, CDR2 YYNGEE. This CDR3 contains 14 residues. The chain's CDR3 is CASSVLPQSEGYTF. For the CDR3, the DNA is TGTGCCAGCAGCGTCCTCCCCCAGTCCGAGGGCTACACCTTC.

At least ten counts were recorded for this clonotype. This chain connects TRBV19 to TRBJ1-6; no clear D gene. Germline lookup yields CDR1 LNHDA and CDR2 SQIVND (reference sequence). Trimming removed 6 bases at V and 7 bases at J, with 13 bases between. There are 14 residues in the CDR3. CDR3 region: CASRIGVTNSPLHF. DNA of the CDR3: TGTGCCAGTAGAATCGGGGTCACAAATTCACCCCTCCACTTT.

This clonotype was seen many times. The chain is built from TRBV29-1 and TRBJ2-5; the D is unclear. Per the germline V gene, CDR1 is SQVTM and CDR2 is ANQGSEA. The V and J ends lost 6 bases and 4 bases respectively, with 9 bases between them. This CDR3 comprises 11 residues. The chain's CDR3 is CSVGRLETQYF. CDR3 nucleotides: TGCAGCGTGGGAAGGTTAGAGACCCAGTACTTC.

V and J are TRBV11-3 and TRBJ2-1; 10 bases are a match to TRBD2. V dropped 0 bases and J dropped 10; count of bases not matched to a gene: 12. Germline CDR1 is SGHNT and CDR2 is YENEEA. The CDR3 extends over 17 amino acids. CDR3 in amino acids: CASSLDAGAGGPREQFF. DNA for the CDR3: TGTGCCAGCAGCTTAGATGCGGGAGCGGGGGGGCCGCGGGAGCAGTTCTTC.

This clonotype was detected ten times or more. This chain connects TRBV12-3 or TRBV12-4 to TRBJ2-5, with 7 positions matching TRBD2. The V segment lost 3 bases and the J segment 7 bases; nucleotides outside the gene matches: 5. The CDR3 totals 13 residues. This CDR3 reads CASSFNPGGTQYF. Written as DNA, the CDR3 is TGTGCCAGCAGTTTTAACCCGGGGGGGACCCAGTACTTC.

This clonotype was recorded many times. The chain recombines TRBV24-1 with TRBJ2-7; D call uncertain. CDR1 and CDR2 (germline): KGHDR, SFDVKD. The CDR3 has 13 residues. V lost 6 bases and J lost 3, with 11 bases in between. CDR3 residues: CATSSSGDYEQYF. The CDR3, as DNA: TGTGCCACCAGTTCCTCAGGAGACTACGAGCAGTACTTC.

This clonotype was detected a few times. The chain joins TRBV7-2 to TRBJ2-4, with D tentatively TRBD1 (6 bases). Between the trimmed V and J ends, which lost 5 bases and 8 bases, there was a span of 16 bases. The CDR3 is 14 amino acids. From germline, CDR1 is SGHTA and CDR2 FQGNSA. DNA of the CDR3: TGTGCCAGCAGCCCGAGAGGGGGTGGATACATTCAGTACTTC. Its translation is CASSPRGGGYIQYF.

The chain joins TRBV5-6 to TRBJ2-7; 8 bases are a match to TRBD1. Germline V CDR1 and CDR2: SGHDT, YYEEEE. The CDR3 consists of 13 residues. V was pared by 2 bases and J by 7 bases, with 5 bases of the junction left unmatched. As DNA, the CDR3 is TGTGCCAGCAGCTTCGTCGGGACAGGAGAGCAGTACTTC. This encodes CASSFVGTGEQYF.

This clonotype was seen a handful of times. This sequence joins TRBV3-1 and TRBJ2-6; D not certain. The V end was cut by 2 bases, the J end by 1 base, with 3 bases between. The germline gives CDR1 LGHDT, CDR2 YNNKEL (reference sequence). The CDR3 sequence is 14 residues long. Written as DNA, the CDR3 is TGTGCCAGCAGCCAACCATCTGGGGCCAACGTCCTGACTTTC. As protein: CASSQPSGANVLTF.

This clonotype was detected many times. The chain employs TRBV7-6 and TRBJ1-3, with TRBD1 as a possible D gene (5 bases). Germline values: CDR1 SGHVS, CDR2 FNYEAQ. Trimming cost V 2 bases and J 4 bases, with 15 bases left between them. The CDR3 sequence is 16 residues long. The CDR3 coding sequence is TGTGCCAGCAGCTTAAGGGCGGGGCGAGGAGGAAACACCATATATTTT. It yields the protein CASSLRAGRGGNTIYF.

The gene calls are TRBV11-2 and TRBJ1-1; D remains unclear. CDR1 is SGHAT, CDR2 FQNNGV, per germline. The V and J ends lost 0 bases and 1 base respectively, with 6 bases between them. This CDR3 comprises 14 residues. The CDR3 coding sequence is TGTGCCAGCAGCTTAGATCCGGGGAACACTGAAGCTTTCTTT. Translation gives CASSLDPGNTEAFF.

In this sample, this clonotype turned up a few times. The rearrangement links TRBV4-3 to TRBJ1-4; TRBD1 agrees at 7 bases. V dropped 4 bases and J dropped 8; count of bases not matched to a gene: 13. The CDR3 runs to 16 residues. CDR1 is LGHNA, CDR2 YSLEER, per germline. The CDR3 reads CASSPSSTGPEEKLFF. The CDR3 nucleotides read TGCGCCAGCAGCCCTTCATCGACAGGGCCAGAGGAAAAACTGTTTTTT.

The rearrangement uses TRBV29-1 and TRBJ2-1, with D tentatively TRBD1 or TRBD2 (5 bases each). Per the germline V gene, CDR1 is SQVTM and CDR2 is ANQGSEA. The V and J ends lost 2 bases and 15 bases respectively, with 26 bases between them. CDR3 length: 15 residues. CDR3 residues: CSVEKGPFGVWGRFF. The CDR3 DNA sequence: TGCAGCGTTGAAAAAGGACCTTTCGGGGTCTGGGGCCGGTTCTTC.

The chain links TRBV4-2 to TRBJ2-2; 7 positions agree with TRBD2. Germline assignment: CDR1 LGHNA and CDR2 YNFKEQ. The CDR3 is made up of 13 amino acids. V lost 6 bases to trimming and J lost 7 bases; unmatched junction nucleotides: 5. The CDR3 DNA follows: TGTGCCAGCAGTTATCGCGGGGGCGGGGAGCTGTTTTTT. It codes for CASSYRGGGELFF.